The present T cell receptor (beta chain) was sequenced within a study of T cells in Graves' hyperthyroidism and ophthalmopathy. This clonotype was found many times. Its antigen is unidentified. Newly diagnosed hyperthyroidism, duration under 2 months, in patients aged 18 to 65. The study based diagnoses on clinical symptoms, serum thyroxine and TRAb, thyroid ultrasound and orbital computed tomography. Broader study findings: The model's output predicted ophthalmopathy at a median of about 6.5 months prior to onset. Among thyroid clonotypes expanded above 0.001, most also appeared in blood.

Using RNA transcripts as the source, TCR beta CDR3 regions were amplified. The HTBI primer set drove a first-round RT-PCR of the TCR CDR3. A single record per CDR3 protein comes from TCRdb applying MiXCR to the multiplex PCR reads. The profile shows hundreds of thousands of distinct CDR3 sequences, about 17% of them singletons. J lost 6 bases, V lost 3 bases, and 4 bases had no gene match. This CDR3 is 14 amino acids long. Sequenced material: blood. This clonotype was sampled from a woman in her twenties or thirties with Graves' hyperthyroidism. The chain employs TRBV12-3 or TRBV12-4 and TRBJ1-1; 10 positions agree with TRBD1. CDR3 sequence: CASSLRDRGPEAFF. CDR3 DNA: TGTGCCAGCAGTTTGAGGGACAGGGGACCTGAAGCTTTCTTT.